These T cell receptor beta chains were read from a single sample in a study of shared clonotypes between healthy human individuals. This table comes from immunoSEQ multiplex PCR, and its TCRdb copy is limited to in-frame clones, with some not included. The sample lists roughly 1,800,000 clones; about 95% were seen once. The sequenced sample consisted of naive CD8+ T cells sorted from blood. Receptor source: a man aged 18 to 30 in good health. CDR3s include the opening cysteine and the closing phenylalanine or tryptophan. A D gene is named only where the DNA matches it firmly. Some rows have no size entry. The others give once, few or many, or a class for an expanded clone.

v_gene: TRBV28; abundance: .; d_gene: TRBD1; j_gene: TRBJ2-1; CDR3aa: CASRGGQGALGTEQFF; CDR3nt: TGTGCCAGCAGGGGTGGACAGGGGGCCCTGGGAACTGAGCAGTTCTTC
v_gene: TRBV7-9; abundance: .; d_gene: .; j_gene: TRBJ1-5; CDR3aa: CASSSSWAELSQPQHF; CDR3nt: TGTGCCAGCAGCTCGAGTTGGGCAGAATTGAGTCAGCCCCAGCATTTT
v_gene: TRBV9; abundance: .; d_gene: .; j_gene: TRBJ2-6; CDR3aa: CASSPRYSGANVLTF; CDR3nt: TGTGCCAGCAGCCCTCGGTACTCTGGGGCCAACGTCCTGACTTTC
v_gene: TRBV5-6; abundance: .; d_gene: .; j_gene: TRBJ1-2; CDR3aa: CASSLSAGFNGYTF; CDR3nt: TGTGCCAGCAGCTTGTCAGCAGGCTTCAATGGCTACACCTTC
v_gene: TRBV7-2; abundance: .; d_gene: .; j_gene: TRBJ2-1; CDR3aa: CASGGVEQFF; CDR3nt: TGTGCCAGCGGCGGCGTTGAGCAGTTCTTC
v_gene: TRBV28; abundance: .; d_gene: .; j_gene: TRBJ1-1; CDR3aa: CASSLTGGRTEAFF; CDR3nt: TGTGCCAGCAGTTTAACGGGGGGGAGGACTGAAGCTTTCTTT
v_gene: TRBV5-8; abundance: .; d_gene: .; j_gene: TRBJ2-3; CDR3aa: CASSLEEPDTQYF; CDR3nt: TGTGCCAGCAGCTTGGAGGAGCCAGATACGCAGTATTTT
v_gene: TRBV30; abundance: once; d_gene: .; j_gene: TRBJ2-7; CDR3aa: CAWRDGSSYEQYF; CDR3nt: TGTGCCTGGAGGGACGGCAGCTCCTACGAGCAGTACTTC
v_gene: TRBV27; abundance: once; d_gene: TRBD2; j_gene: TRBJ2-5; CDR3aa: CASSLSILAVAETQYF; CDR3nt: TGTGCCAGCAGTTTATCGATTCTAGCGGTAGCAGAGACCCAGTACTTC
v_gene: TRBV27; abundance: once; d_gene: .; j_gene: TRBJ1-5; CDR3aa: CASSLVEGNQPQHF; CDR3nt: TGTGCCAGCAGCCTCGTTGAGGGCAATCAGCCCCAGCATTTT
v_gene: TRBV9; abundance: .; d_gene: .; j_gene: TRBJ1-5; CDR3aa: CASSATGSDQPQHF; CDR3nt: TGTGCCAGCAGTGCTACAGGGTCCGATCAGCCCCAGCATTTT
v_gene: TRBV9; abundance: .; d_gene: TRBD1; j_gene: TRBJ2-6; CDR3aa: CASSEGWDRVNSGANVLTF; CDR3nt: TGTGCCAGCAGCGAGGGGTGGGACAGGGTCAACTCTGGGGCCAACGTCCTGACTTTC
v_gene: TRBV7-9; abundance: .; d_gene: .; j_gene: TRBJ1-6; CDR3aa: CASALGESTYNSPLHF; CDR3nt: TGTGCCAGCGCTCTCGGGGAGAGTACCTATAATTCACCCCTCCACTTT
v_gene: TRBV28; abundance: once; d_gene: TRBD2; j_gene: TRBJ2-5; CDR3aa: CASSRRGGQETQYF; CDR3nt: TGTGCCAGCAGCAGGCGGGGGGGGCAAGAGACCCAGTACTTC
v_gene: TRBV7-2; abundance: .; d_gene: TRBD2; j_gene: TRBJ2-3; CDR3aa: CASSQSTSGSGWGTDTQYF; CDR3nt: TGTGCCAGCAGTCAATCCACTAGCGGGAGTGGGTGGGGCACAGATACGCAGTATTTT
v_gene: TRBV5-6; abundance: .; d_gene: .; j_gene: TRBJ1-2; CDR3aa: CASSLGGGPPLF; CDR3nt: TGTGCCAGCAGCTTGGGCGGGGGGCCACCCCTCTTC
v_gene: TRBV11-2; abundance: once; d_gene: TRBD2; j_gene: TRBJ2-7; CDR3aa: CASSLGFPSGSHEQYF; CDR3nt: TGTGCCAGCAGCTTAGGCTTTCCTAGCGGGAGCCACGAGCAGTACTTC
v_gene: TRBV7-9; abundance: .; d_gene: .; j_gene: TRBJ1-1; CDR3aa: CASRSFVGGNTEAFF; CDR3nt: TGTGCCAGCAGGTCCTTTGTAGGGGGGAACACTGAAGCTTTCTTT
v_gene: TRBV30; abundance: .; d_gene: .; j_gene: TRBJ1-5; CDR3aa: CAWARQEYQPQHF; CDR3nt: TGTGCCTGGGCCAGACAGGAATATCAGCCCCAGCATTTT
v_gene: TRBV4-1; abundance: .; d_gene: TRBD1; j_gene: TRBJ2-7; CDR3aa: CASSQRDRDHEQYF; CDR3nt: TGCGCCAGCAGCCAAAGGGACAGGGACCACGAGCAGTACTTC
v_gene: TRBV5-1; abundance: .; d_gene: .; j_gene: TRBJ2-5; CDR3aa: CASAPHHQGYQETQYF; CDR3nt: TGCGCCAGCGCCCCCCACCACCAGGGGTACCAAGAGACCCAGTACTTC
v_gene: TRBV13; abundance: .; d_gene: .; j_gene: TRBJ1-1; CDR3aa: CASSLAGHLNTEAFF; CDR3nt: TGTGCCAGCAGCTTAGCCGGGCACCTGAACACTGAAGCTTTCTTT
v_gene: TRBV5-5; abundance: .; d_gene: TRBD2; j_gene: TRBJ2-7; CDR3aa: CASSLRGDEQYF; CDR3nt: TGTGCCAGCAGCTTACGGGGGGACGAGCAGTACTTC
v_gene: TRBV5-8; abundance: .; d_gene: TRBD1; j_gene: TRBJ1-5; CDR3aa: CASSFLRDSFSNQPQHF; CDR3nt: TGTGCCAGCAGCTTCCTCCGGGACAGCTTTAGCAATCAGCCCCAGCATTTT
v_gene: TRBV5-6; abundance: .; d_gene: TRBD1; j_gene: TRBJ2-7; CDR3aa: CASSWSTGEFNEQYF; CDR3nt: TGTGCCAGCAGCTGGTCCACAGGGGAATTCAACGAGCAGTACTTC
v_gene: TRBV7-2; abundance: once; d_gene: .; j_gene: TRBJ2-7; CDR3aa: CASSLVQSSYEQYF; CDR3nt: TGTGCCAGCAGCTTAGTTCAGAGCTCCTACGAGCAGTACTTC